This T cell receptor beta chain was identified in a study of beta chain features in type 1 diabetes. The isolated RNA, all of it, was reverse transcribed, so expressed TCRB transcripts were what got sequenced. Sequenced by immunoSEQ multiplex PCR; TCRdb stores in-frame clones only, minus some. The sample includes 600,000 to 700,000 clones, 9.5% to 15% seen only once; the top ten take about 0.11%. Findings and limits, study-wide: Type 1 diabetes patients had moderately but significantly shorter TCRB CDR3s in all four CD4+ subsets. The similarity of naive, central memory and Treg TCRB repertoires appeared greater among patients than among healthy donors. Cells expressing TCR highly could be over-represented by cDNA sequencing.

Blood was collected once per donor into heparin, averaging roughly 0.12 L. CD45RO/CCR7/CD25/CD127/CD95/CD27 sorting isolated CD4+ naive, central memory, regulatory and stem cell-like memory cells. In this sample, this clone turned up a few times. Its antigen is unknown. The sample contains more than one DNA sequence encoding this CDR3. This CDR3 region has 11 residues. V was shortened by 5 bases and J by 4 bases, with 3 bases between the two germline ends. CDR1 is SEHNR, CDR2 FQNEAQ, per germline (reference sequence). This clonotype originated in a man aged 30 to 45 with type 1 diabetes. Material: naive CD4+ T cells from blood. The chain carries TRBV7-9 and TRBJ2-1; unclear D gene. In DNA, the CDR3 is TGTGCCAGCAGCGGGTACAATGAGCAGTTCTTC. Translated, it gives CASSGYNEQFF.